The following is a T cell receptor (beta chain) sequence with its context. The antigen is not known. This sample is part of a study of cytomegalovirus exposure and HLA in healthy donors. Whole-study findings and limits: Some TCR beta chains (roughly 150 of them) were listed as cytomegalovirus-associated.

Primers for the PCR totalled 60 Vbeta and 13 Jbeta. Produced via immunoSEQ multiplex PCR; TCRdb's table is partial and in-frame only. The sample records 55,000 or so clones, 75% to 80% being singletons. This cohort consisted of healthy bone marrow donors. V was clipped by 4 bases and J by 4 bases; unmatched bases: 8. Germline loops: CDR1 SGDLS, CDR2 YYNGEE. The CDR3 has 15 amino acids. The TCR originated in a female donor in good health and CMV-seronegative. The sequencing input was PBMCs. V and J are TRBV9 and TRBJ2-1, with TRBD2 matching over 7 bases. CDR3 in amino acids: CASSLLAELYNEQFF. The CDR3 coding sequence is TGTGCCAGCAGCCTGCTAGCGGAGCTATACAATGAGCAGTTCTTC.